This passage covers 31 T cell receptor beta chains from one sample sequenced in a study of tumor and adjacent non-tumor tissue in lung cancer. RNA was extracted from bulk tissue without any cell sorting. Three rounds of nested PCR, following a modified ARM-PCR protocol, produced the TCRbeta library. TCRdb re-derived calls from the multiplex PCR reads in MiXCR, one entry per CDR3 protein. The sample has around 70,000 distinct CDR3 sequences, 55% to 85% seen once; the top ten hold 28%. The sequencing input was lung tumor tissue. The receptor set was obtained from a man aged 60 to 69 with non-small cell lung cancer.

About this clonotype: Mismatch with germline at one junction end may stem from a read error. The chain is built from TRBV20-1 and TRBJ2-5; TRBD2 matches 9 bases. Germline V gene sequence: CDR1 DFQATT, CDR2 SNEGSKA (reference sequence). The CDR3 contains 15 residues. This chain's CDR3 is CIARDPGTSQETQYF. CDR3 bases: TGCATTGCTAGAGACCCCGGGACTAGCCAAGAGACACAGTACTTC.

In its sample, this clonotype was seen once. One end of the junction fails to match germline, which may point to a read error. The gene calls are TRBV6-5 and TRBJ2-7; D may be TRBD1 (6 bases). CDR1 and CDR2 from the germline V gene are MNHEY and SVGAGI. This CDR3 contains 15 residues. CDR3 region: CASSYGAGQIYEHYF. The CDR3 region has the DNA TGTGCCAGCAGTTACGGGGCTGGACAGATTTACGAGCACTACTTT.

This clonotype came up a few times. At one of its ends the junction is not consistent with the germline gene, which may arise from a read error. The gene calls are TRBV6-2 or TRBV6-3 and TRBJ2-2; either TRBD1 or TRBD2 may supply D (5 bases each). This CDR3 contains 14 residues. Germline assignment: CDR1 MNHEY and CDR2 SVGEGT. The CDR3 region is CASSYLGSPRELLF. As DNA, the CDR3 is TGTGCCAGCAGTTACTTAGGGTCCCCCAGGGAGCTGCTTTTT.

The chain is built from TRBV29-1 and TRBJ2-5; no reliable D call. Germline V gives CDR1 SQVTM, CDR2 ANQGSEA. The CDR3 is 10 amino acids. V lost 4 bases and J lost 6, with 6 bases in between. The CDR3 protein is CSVGGKTQYF. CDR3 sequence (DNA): TGCAGCGTTGGTGGAAAGACCCAGTACTTC.

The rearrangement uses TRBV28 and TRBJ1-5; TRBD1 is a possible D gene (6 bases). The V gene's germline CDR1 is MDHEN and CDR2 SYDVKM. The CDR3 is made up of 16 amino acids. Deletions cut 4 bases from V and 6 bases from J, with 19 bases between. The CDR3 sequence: CASSYRLVGDIQPQHF. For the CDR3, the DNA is TGTGCCAGCAGTTACAGGTTGGTTGGGGACATTCAGCCCCAGCATTTT.

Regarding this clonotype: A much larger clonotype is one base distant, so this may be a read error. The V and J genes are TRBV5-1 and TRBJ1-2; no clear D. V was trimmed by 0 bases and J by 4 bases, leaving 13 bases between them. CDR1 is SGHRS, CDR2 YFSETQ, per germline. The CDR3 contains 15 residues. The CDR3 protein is CASSLDAAGSYGYTF. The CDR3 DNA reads TGCGCCAGCAGCTTGGACGCAGCGGGTAGCTATGGCTACACCTTC.

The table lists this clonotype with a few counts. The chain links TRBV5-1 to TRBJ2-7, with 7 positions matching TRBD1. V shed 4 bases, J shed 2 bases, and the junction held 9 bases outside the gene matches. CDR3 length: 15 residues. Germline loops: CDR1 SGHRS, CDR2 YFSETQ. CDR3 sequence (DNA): TGCGCCAGCAGCGCCCACAGGGGCCACACCTACGAGCAGTACTTC. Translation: CASSAHRGHTYEQYF.

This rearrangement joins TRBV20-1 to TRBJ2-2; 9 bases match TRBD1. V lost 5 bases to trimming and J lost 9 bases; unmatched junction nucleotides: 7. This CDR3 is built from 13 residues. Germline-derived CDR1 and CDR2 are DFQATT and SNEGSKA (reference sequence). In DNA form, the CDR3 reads TGCAGTGCTGGGACAGGGAAGTTCAGGGAGCTGTTTTTT. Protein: CSAGTGKFRELFF.

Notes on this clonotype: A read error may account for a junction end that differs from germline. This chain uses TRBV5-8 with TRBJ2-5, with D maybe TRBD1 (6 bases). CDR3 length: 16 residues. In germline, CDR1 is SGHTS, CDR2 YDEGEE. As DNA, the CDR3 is TGTGTCAGCAGCTTATTCCCCCAGGGGCACCAAGAGACCCAGTACTTC. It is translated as CVSSLFPQGHQETQYF.

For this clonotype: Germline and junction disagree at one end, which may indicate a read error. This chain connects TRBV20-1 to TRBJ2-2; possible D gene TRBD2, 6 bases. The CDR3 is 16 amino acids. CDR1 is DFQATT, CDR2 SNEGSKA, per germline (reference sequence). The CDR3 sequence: CSTLGEGRGEGRELLF. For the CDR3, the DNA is TGCAGTACCTTGGGGGAAGGGCGGGGAGAGGGCCGGGAGCTGTTGTTT.

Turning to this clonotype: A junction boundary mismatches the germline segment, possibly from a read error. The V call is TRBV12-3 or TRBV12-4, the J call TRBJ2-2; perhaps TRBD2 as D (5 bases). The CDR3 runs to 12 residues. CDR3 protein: CASSHYTGELFF. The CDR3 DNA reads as TGTGCCAGCAGCCATTATACCGGGGAACTGTTTTTT.

CDR3 sequence reads: CSAPWGAGINQPQHF. The CDR3 region has the DNA TGCAGTGCCCCTTGGGGGGCAGGGATCAATCAGCCCCAGCATTTT. This chain links TRBV20-1 with TRBJ1-5; possibly TRBD1 for D (6 bases). The ends were cut back, 6 bases at V and 3 bases at J, with 18 bases in the middle. The CDR3 has 15 residues. Germline V gene data show CDR1 as DFQATT and CDR2 as SNEGSKA (reference sequence).

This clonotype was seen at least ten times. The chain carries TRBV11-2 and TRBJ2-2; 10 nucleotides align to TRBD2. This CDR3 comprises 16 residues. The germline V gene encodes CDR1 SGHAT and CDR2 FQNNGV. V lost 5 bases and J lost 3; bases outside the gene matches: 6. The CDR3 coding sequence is TGTGCCAGCAGCCGGGGGGGACTAGCGTACACCGGGGAGCTGTTTTTT. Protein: CASSRGGLAYTGELFF.

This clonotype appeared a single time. CDR3 in DNA: TGCAGCGTTCAGAGGGGCACTGGGGAGCTGTTTTTT. It yields the protein CSVQRGTGELFF. The V and J genes are TRBV29-1 and TRBJ2-2; tentatively, D is TRBD1 or TRBD2 (5 bases each). The CDR3 is 12 amino acids. Germline V lookup: CDR1 SQVTM, CDR2 ANQGSEA. V lost 5 bases and J lost 8, with 12 bases in between.

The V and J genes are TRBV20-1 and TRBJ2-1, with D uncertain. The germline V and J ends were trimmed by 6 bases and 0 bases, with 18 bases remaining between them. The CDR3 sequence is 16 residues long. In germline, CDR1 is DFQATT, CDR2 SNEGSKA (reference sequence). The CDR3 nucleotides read TGCAGTGCGGTTTCTAGTGAGCCCAGCTCCTACAATGAGCAGTTCTTC. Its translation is CSAVSSEPSSYNEQFF.

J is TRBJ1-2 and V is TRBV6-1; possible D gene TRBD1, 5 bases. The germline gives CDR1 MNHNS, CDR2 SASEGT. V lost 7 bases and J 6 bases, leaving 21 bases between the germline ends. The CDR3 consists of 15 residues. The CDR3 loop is CASNVVAGRAHGYTF. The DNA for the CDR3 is TGTGCCAGCAATGTCGTAGCAGGGAGGGCCCATGGCTACACCTTC.

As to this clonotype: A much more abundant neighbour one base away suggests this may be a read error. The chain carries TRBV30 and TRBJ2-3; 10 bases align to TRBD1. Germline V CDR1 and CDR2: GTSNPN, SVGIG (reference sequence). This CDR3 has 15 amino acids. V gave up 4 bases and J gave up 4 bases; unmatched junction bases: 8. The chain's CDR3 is CAWIGGTGAADTQYF. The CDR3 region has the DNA TGTGCCTGGATTGGCGGGACAGGGGCGGCAGATACGCAGTATTTT.

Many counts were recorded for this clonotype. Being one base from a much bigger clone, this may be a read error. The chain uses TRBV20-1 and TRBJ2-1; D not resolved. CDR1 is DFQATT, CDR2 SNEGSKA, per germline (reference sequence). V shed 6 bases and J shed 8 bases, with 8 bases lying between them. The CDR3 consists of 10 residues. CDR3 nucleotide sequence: TGCAGTGCAACTGAACATGAGCAGTTCTTC. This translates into CSATEHEQFF.

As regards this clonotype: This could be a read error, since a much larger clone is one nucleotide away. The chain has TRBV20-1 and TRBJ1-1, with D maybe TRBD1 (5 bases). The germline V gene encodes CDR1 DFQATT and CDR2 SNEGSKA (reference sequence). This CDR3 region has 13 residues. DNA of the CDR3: TGCAGTGATAGAGATGGCAGGGCCACTGAAGCTTTCTTT. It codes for CSDRDGRATEAFF.

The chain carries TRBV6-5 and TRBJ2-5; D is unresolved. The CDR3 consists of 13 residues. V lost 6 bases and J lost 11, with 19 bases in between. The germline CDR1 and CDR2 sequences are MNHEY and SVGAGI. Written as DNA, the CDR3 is TGTGCCAGCAGGCCCTCGCTTGGAGAGAGACAGTACTTC. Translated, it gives CASRPSLGERQYF.

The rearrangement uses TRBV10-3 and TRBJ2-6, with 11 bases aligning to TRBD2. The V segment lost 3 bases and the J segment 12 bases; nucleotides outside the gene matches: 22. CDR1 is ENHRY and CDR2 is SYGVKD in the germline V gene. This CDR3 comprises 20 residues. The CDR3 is CAISERGISGRDSGDTVLTF. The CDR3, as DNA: TGTGCCATCAGTGAACGTGGGATTAGCGGGAGGGACTCTGGGGACACCGTCCTGACTTTC.

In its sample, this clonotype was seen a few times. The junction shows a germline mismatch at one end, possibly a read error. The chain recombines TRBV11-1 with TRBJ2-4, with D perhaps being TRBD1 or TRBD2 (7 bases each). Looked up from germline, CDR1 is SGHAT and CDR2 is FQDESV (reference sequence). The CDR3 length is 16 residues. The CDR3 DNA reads TGTGCCAGCAGCTCCCGACAGGGACGGGGGGAGAACATTCACTACTTC. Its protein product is CASSSRQGRGENIHYF.

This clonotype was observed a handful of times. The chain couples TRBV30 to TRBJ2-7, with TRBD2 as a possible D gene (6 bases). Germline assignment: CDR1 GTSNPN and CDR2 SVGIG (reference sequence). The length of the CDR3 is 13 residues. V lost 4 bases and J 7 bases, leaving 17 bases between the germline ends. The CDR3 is CAWIPGVVREQYF. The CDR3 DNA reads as TGTGCCTGGATCCCGGGGGTAGTTCGGGAGCAGTACTTC. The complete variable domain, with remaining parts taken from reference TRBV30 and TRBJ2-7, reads SQTIHQWPATLVQPVGSPLSLECTVEGTSNPNLYWYRQAAGRGLQLLFYSVGIGQISSEVPQNLSASRPQDRQFILSSKKLLLSDSGFYLCAWIPGVVREQYFGPGTRLTVT.

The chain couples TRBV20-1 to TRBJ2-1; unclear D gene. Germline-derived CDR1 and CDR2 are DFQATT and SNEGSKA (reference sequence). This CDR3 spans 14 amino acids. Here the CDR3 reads CRAEKDLFATEQFF. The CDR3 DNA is TGCAGGGCTGAGAAGGATCTTTTCGCCACAGAGCAGTTCTTC.

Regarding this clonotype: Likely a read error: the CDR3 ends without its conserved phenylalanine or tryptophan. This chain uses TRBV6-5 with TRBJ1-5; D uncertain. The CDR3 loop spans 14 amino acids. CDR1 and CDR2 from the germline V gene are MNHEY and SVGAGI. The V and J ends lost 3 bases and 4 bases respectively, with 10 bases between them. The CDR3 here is CASSYSGGNQPQHI. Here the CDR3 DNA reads TGTGCCAGCAGTTATTCGGGTGGTAATCAGCCCCAGCATATT.

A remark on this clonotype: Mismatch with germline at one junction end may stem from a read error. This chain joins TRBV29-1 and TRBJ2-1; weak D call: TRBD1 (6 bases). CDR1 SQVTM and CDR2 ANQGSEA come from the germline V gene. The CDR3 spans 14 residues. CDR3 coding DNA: TGCATCGTTGGGTCAGGGGTCATGGGCAATGAGCTGTTCTTC. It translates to CIVGSGVMGNELFF.

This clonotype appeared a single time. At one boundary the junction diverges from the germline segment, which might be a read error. CDR3 in DNA: TGCAATGCTCAGACAAAAGAGACACAGTACTTC. Amino acid sequence: CNAQTKETQYF. The chain carries TRBV20-1 and TRBJ2-5; D unresolved. CDR3 length equals 11 residues. Germline CDR1 and CDR2: DFQATT and SNEGSKA (reference sequence).

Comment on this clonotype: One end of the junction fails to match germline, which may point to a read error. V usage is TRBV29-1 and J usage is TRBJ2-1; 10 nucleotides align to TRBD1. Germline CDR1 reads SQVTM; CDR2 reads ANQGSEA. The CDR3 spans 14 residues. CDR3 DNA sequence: TGCAGCGTCAGGGACAGGGGCTCTATCAATGGGCAGTTCTTC. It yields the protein CSVRDRGSINGQFF.

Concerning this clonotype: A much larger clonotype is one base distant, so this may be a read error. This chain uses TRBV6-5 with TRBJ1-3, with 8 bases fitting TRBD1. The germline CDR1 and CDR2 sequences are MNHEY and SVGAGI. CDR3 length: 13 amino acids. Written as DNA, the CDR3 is TGTGCCAGCAGCGACAGGGGTGGACACACCATATATTTT. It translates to CASSDRGGHTIYF.

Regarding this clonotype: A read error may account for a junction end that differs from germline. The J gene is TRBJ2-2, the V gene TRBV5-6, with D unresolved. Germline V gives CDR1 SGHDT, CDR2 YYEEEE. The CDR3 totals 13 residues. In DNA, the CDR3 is TGTGCCAGCAGCTTGATCTACACTGGGGAGCTGTTTTTT. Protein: CASSLIYTGELFF.

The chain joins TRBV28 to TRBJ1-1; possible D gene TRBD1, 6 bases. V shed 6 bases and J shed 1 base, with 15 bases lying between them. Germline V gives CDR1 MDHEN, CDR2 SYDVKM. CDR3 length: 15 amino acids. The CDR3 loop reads CASRPLQGPNTEAFF. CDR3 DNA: TGTGCCAGCAGGCCCTTACAGGGACCGAACACTGAAGCTTTCTTT.